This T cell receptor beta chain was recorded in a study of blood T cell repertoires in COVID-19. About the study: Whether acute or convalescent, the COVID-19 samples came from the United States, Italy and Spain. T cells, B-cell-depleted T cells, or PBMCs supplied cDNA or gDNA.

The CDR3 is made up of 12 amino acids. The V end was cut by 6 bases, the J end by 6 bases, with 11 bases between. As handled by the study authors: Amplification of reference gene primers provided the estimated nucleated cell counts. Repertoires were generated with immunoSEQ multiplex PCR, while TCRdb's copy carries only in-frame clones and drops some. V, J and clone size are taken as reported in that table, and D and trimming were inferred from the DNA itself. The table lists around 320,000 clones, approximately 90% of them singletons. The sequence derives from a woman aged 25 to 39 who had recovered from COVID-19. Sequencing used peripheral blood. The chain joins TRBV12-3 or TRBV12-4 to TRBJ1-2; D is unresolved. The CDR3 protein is CASRGGGDGYTF. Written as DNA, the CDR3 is TGTGCCAGCAGGGGTGGCGGAGATGGCTACACCTTC.